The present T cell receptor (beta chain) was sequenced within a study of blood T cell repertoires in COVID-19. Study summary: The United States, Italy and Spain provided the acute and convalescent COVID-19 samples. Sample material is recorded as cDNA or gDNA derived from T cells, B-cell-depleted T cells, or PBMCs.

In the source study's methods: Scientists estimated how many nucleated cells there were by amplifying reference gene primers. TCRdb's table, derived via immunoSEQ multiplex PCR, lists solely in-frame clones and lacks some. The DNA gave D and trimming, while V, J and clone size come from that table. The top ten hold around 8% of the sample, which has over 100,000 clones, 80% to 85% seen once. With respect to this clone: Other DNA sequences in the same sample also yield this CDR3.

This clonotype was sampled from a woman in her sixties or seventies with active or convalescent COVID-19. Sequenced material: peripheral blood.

CDR3 in amino acids: CASSESRGAGEKLFF. The CDR3 DNA follows: TGTGCCAGCAGTGAATCACGGGGGGCCGGTGAAAAACTGTTTTTT. The V call is TRBV25-1, the J call TRBJ1-4, with a weak D call TRBD1 (6 bases). CDR1 is MGHDK and CDR2 is SYGVNS in the germline V gene. CDR3 length: 15 residues. Trimming left V 1 base short and J 7 bases short, with 13 bases between. Combining the CDR3 with reference TRBV25-1 and TRBJ1-4 gives the whole variable domain EADIYQTPRYLVIGTGKKITLECSQTMGHDKMYWYQQDPGMELHLIHYSYGVNSTEKGDLSSESTVSRIRTEHFPLTLESARPSHTSQYLCASSESRGAGEKLFFGSGTQLSVL.